Included here is one T cell receptor beta chain sequence, with context. Its cognate antigen is unknown. Profiling relied on immunoSEQ multiplex PCR, and the TCRdb table lists in-frame clones only, not all of them. The data contain some 110,000 clones, roughly four fifths of them singletons. This sample is part of a study of T cell responses to AZD1222 COVID-19 vaccine. Findings of the study overall: Donors were chiefly white British, with a greater number of females, and clonal diversity was perhaps underestimated. Repertoire samples came only from after the peak T cell response. AZD1222 recipients seropositive at baseline numbered only 5 or 6.

The source material was peripheral blood, sampled on day 0 of AZD1222 vaccination. This TCR derives from an adult in good health.

Here the CDR3 DNA reads TGCGCCAGCAGCTTGGCCAGGCTAGCAGAAGAGACCCAGTACTTC. Its translation: CASSLARLAEETQYF. This chain joins TRBV5-1 and TRBJ2-5, with D possibly being TRBD2 (5 bases). Between the trimmed V and J ends, which lost 0 bases and 3 bases, there was a span of 12 bases. The CDR3 spans 15 residues. Germline V lookup: CDR1 SGHRS, CDR2 YFSETQ.